This note documents a single T cell receptor beta chain sequence. Its matching antigen is unknown. This CDR3 has 19 residues. Germline CDR1 and CDR2: LGHNA and YSLEER. Trimming shortened V by 1 base and J by 4 bases, and 20 bases separated the two germline ends. The sample is drawn from a study of T cell responses to AZD1222 COVID-19 vaccine. Regarding the study as a whole: Recipients of two AZD1222 doses showed rising Spike-specific TCR breadth and depth. Just a handful of AZD1222 recipients were seropositive at baseline. Targeting of unmutated variant regions was reportedly seen in nearly half of spike-specific TCRs.

Sequencing used immunoSEQ multiplex PCR; TCRdb keeps in-frame clones, though not all of them. The table records over 110,000 clones, about 93% of them present only once. J is TRBJ2-6 and V is TRBV4-3, with TRBD2 as a possible D gene (5 bases). The clonotype comes from an adult in good health. The sequences come from peripheral blood, collected on day 0 of AZD1222 vaccination. The CDR3 nucleotides are TGCGCCAGCAGCCAAGGAGCTGCTAGCACCTACGGGGGGGCCAACGTCCTGACTTTC. This translates into CASSQGAASTYGGANVLTF.